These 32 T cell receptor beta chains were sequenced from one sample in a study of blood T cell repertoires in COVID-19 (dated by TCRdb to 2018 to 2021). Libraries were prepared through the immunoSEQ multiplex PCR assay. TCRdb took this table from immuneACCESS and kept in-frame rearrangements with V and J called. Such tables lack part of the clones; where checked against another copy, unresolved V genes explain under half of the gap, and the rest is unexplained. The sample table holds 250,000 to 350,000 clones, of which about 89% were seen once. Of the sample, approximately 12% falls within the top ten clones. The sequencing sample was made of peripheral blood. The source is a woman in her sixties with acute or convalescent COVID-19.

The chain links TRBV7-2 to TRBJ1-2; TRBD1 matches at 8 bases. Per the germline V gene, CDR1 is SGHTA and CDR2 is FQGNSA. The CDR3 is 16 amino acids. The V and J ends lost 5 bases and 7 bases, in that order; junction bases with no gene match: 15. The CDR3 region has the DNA TGTGCCAGCAGCCCGCACCAGGGGGCCCGATCGGGTGGCTACACCTTC. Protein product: CASSPHQGARSGGYTF. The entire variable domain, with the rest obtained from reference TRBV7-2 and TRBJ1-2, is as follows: GAGVSQSPSNKVTEKGKDVELRCDPISGHTALYWYRQSLGQGLEFLIYFQGNSAPDKSGLPSDRFSAERTGGSVSTLTIQRTQQEDSAVYLCASSPHQGARSGGYTFGSGTRLTVV.

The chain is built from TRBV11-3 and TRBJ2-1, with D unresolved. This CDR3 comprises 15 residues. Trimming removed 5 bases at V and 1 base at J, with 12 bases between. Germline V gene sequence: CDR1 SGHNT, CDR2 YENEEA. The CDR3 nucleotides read TGTGCCAGCAGCCCTTCCCACCGGTCCTACAATGAGCAGTTCTTC. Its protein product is CASSPSHRSYNEQFF.

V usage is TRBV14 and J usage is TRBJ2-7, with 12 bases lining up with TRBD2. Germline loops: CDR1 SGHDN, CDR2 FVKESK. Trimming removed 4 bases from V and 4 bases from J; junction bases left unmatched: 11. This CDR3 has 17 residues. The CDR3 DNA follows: TGTGCCAGCAGCCGTACTCTCTCTAGCGGGAGGGAGTACGAGCAGTACTTC. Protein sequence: CASSRTLSSGREYEQYF.

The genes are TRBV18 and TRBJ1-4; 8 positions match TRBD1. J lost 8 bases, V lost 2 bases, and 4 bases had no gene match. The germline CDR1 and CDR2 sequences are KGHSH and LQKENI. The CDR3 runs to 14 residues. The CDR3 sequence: CASSPTGGREKLFF. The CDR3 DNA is TGTGCCAGCTCACCAACAGGGGGAAGGGAAAAACTGTTTTTT.

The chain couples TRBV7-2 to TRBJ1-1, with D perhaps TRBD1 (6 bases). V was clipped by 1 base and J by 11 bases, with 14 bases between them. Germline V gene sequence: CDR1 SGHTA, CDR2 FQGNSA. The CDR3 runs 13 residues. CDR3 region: CASSLVRGAGAFF. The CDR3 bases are TGTGCCAGCAGCTTAGTCCGGGGGGCTGGGGCTTTCTTT.

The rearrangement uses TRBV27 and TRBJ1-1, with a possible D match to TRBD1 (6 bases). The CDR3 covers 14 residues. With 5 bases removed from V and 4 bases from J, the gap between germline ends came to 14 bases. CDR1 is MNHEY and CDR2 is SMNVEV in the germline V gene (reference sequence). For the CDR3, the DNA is TGTGCCAGCAGTACCCTACAGGGAAGCACTGAAGCTTTCTTT. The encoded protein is CASSTLQGSTEAFF.

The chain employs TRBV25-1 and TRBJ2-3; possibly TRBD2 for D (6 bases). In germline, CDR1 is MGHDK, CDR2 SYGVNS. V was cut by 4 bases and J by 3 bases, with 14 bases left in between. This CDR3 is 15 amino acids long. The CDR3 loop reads CASSALAAGTDTQYF. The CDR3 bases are TGTGCCAGCAGTGCGTTAGCGGCGGGGACAGATACGCAGTATTTT.

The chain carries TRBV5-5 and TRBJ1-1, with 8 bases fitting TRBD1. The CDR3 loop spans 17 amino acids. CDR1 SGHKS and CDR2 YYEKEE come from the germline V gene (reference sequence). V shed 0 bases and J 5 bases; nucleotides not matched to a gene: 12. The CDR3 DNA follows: TGTGCCAGCAGCTTGGACTGGGCAGGGGGCGCGAGGACTGAAGCTTTCTTT. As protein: CASSLDWAGGARTEAFF.

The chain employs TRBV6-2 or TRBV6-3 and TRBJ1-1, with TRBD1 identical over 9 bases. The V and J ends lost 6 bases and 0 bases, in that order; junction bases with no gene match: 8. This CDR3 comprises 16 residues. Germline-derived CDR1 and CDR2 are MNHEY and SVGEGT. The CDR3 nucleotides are TGTGCCAGCAGCTCTGGACAGGGGATCATGAACACTGAAGCTTTCTTT. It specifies CASSSGQGIMNTEAFF.

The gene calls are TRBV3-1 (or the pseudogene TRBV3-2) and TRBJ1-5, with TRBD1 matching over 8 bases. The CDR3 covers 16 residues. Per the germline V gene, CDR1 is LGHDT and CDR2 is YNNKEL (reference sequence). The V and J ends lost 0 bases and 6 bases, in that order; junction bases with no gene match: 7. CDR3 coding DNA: TGTGCCAGCAGCCAAGATGTCAGGGGGCAGAGTCAGCCCCAGCATTTT. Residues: CASSQDVRGQSQPQHF.

The CDR3 here is CASSPNTGLKEKLFF. In DNA, the CDR3 is TGTGCCAGCAGCCCAAACACGGGGTTGAAGGAAAAACTGTTTTTT. The chain recombines TRBV7-2 with TRBJ1-4; the D is unclear. CDR1 is SGHTA and CDR2 is FQGNSA in the germline V gene. V dropped 5 bases and J dropped 8 bases, with 18 bases sitting between them. CDR3 length: 15 residues.

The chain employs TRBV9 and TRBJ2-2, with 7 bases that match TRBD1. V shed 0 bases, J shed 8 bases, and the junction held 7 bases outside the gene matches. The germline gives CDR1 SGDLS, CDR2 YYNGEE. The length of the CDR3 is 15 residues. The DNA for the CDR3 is TGTGCCAGCAGCGTAGAGACAGGGTTTGAAGGGGAGCTGTTTTTT. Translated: CASSVETGFEGELFF.

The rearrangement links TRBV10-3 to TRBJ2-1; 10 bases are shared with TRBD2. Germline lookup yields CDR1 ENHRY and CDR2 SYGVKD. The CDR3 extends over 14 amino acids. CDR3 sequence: CVTSGAPPYNEQFF. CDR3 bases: TGTGTTACTAGCGGGGCCCCTCCTTACAATGAGCAGTTCTTC.

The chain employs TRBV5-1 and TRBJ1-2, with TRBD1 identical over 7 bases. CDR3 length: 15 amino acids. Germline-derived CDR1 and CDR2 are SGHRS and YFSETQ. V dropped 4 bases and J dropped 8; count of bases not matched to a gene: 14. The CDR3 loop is CASSVWTGTEIGYTF. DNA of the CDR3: TGCGCCAGCAGCGTATGGACCGGGACAGAAATCGGCTACACCTTC.

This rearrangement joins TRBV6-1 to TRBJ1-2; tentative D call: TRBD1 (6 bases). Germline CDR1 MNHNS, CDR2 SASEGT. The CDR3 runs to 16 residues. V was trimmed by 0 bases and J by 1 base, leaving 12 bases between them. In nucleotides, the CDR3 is TGTGCCAGCAGTGAAGCTGGACAGCCCGTTAACTATGGCTACACCTTC. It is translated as CASSEAGQPVNYGYTF.

The CDR3 sequence: CASSPRQGWRERTGELFF. In DNA form, the CDR3 reads TGTGCCAGCAGCCCACGACAGGGGTGGCGGGAGAGGACCGGGGAGCTGTTTTTT. The chain has TRBV7-2 and TRBJ2-2; possibly TRBD1 for D (8 bases). The CDR3 contains 18 residues. Germline CDR1 is SGHTA and CDR2 is FQGNSA. V was shortened by 5 bases and J by 5 bases, with 24 bases between the two germline ends.

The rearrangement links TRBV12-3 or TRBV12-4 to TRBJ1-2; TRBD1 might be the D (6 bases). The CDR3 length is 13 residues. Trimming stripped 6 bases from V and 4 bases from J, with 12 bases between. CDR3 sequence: CASSLGQSYGYTF. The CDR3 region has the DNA TGTGCCAGCAGCCTCGGACAGAGCTATGGCTACACCTTC.

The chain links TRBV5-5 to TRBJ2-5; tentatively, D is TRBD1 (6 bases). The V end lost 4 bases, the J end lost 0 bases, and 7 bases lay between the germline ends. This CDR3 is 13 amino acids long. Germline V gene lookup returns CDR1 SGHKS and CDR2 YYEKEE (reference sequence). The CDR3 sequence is CASSRQDQETQYF. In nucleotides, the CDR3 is TGTGCCAGCAGCCGACAGGACCAAGAGACCCAGTACTTC.

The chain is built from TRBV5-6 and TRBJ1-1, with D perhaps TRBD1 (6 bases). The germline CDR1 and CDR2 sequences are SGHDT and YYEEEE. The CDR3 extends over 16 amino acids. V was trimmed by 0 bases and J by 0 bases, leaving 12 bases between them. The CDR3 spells CASSLVAGVLNTEAFF. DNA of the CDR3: TGTGCCAGCAGCTTGGTGGCAGGGGTATTGAACACTGAAGCTTTCTTT.

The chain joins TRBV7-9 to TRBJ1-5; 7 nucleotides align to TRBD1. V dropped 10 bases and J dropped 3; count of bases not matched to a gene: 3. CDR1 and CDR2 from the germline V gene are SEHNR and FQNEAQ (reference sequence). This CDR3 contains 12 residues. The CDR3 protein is CATGTVNQPQHF. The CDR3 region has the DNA TGTGCCACCGGGACAGTCAATCAGCCCCAGCATTTT.

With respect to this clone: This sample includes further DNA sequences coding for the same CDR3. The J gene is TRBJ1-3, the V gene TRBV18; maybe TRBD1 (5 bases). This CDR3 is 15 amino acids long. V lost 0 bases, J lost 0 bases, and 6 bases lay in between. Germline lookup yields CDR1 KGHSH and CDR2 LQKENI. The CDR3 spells CASSPPGGSGNTIYF. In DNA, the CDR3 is TGTGCCAGCTCACCACCCGGGGGCTCTGGAAACACCATATATTTT. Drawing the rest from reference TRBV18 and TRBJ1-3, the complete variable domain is NAGVMQNPRHLVRRRGQEARLRCSPMKGHSHVYWYRQLPEEGLKFMVYLQKENIIDESGMPKERFSAEFPKEGPSILRIQQVVRGDSAAYFCASSPPGGSGNTIYFGEGSWLTVV.

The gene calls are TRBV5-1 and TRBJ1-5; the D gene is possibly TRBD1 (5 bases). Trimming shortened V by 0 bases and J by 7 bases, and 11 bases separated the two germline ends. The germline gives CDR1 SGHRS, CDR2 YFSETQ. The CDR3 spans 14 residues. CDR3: CASSLAAGSQPQHF. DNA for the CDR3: TGCGCCAGCAGCTTGGCGGCAGGGTCGCAGCCCCAGCATTTT.

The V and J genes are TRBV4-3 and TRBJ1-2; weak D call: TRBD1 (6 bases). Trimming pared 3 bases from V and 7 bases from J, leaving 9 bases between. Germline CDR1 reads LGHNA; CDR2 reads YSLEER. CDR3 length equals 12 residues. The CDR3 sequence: CASSHLGGGYTF. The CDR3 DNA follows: TGCGCCAGCAGCCATTTAGGGGGTGGCTACACCTTC.

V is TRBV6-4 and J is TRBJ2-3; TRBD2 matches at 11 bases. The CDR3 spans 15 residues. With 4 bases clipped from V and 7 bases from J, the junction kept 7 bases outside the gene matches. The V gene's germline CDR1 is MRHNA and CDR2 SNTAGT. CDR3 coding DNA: TGTGCCAGCAGTGCGACTAGCGGGGTTGGCAATACGCAGTATTTT. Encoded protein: CASSATSGVGNTQYF.

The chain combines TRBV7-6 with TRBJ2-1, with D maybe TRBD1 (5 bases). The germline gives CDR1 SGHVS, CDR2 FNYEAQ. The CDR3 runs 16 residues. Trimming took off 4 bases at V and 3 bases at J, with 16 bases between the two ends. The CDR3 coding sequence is TGTGCCAGCAGCTCACCACCGCCCGACAGCTACAATGAGCAGTTCTTC. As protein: CASSSPPPDSYNEQFF.

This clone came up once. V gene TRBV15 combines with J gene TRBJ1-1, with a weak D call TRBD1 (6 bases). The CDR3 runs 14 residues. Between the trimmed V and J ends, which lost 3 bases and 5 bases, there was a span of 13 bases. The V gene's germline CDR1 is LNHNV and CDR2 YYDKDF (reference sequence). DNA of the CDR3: TGTGCCACCAGCAGTCGCACAGGGCGTACTGAAGCTTTCTTT. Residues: CATSSRTGRTEAFF.

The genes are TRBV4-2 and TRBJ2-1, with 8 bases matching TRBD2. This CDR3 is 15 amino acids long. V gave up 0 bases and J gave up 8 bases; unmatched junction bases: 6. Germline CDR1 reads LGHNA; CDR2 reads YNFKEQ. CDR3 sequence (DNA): TGTGCCAGCAGCCAAGAACGGGGGGGCTGGGATGAGCAGTTCTTC. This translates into CASSQERGGWDEQFF.

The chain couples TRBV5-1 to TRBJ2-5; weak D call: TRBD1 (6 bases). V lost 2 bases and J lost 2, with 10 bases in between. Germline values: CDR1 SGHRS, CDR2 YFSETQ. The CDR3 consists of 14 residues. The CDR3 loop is CASSFLTGQETQYF. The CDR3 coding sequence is TGCGCCAGCAGCTTCTTGACAGGACAAGAGACCCAGTACTTC.

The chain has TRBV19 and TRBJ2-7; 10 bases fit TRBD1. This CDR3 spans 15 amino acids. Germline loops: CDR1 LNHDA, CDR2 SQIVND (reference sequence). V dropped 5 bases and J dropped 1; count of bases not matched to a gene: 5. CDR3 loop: CASSRWGQGSYEQYF. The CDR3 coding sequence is TGTGCCAGTAGTCGGTGGGGACAGGGGTCCTACGAGCAGTACTTC.

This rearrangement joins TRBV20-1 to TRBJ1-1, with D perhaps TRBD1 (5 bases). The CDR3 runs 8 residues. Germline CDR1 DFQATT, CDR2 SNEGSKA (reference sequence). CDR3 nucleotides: TGCGGGGGGGACGAAGCTTTCTTT. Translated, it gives CGGDEAFF.

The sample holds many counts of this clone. CDR3 loop: CASSYAPGGYNSPLHF. The CDR3 DNA reads as TGTGCCAGCAGTTACGCTCCAGGGGGTTATAATTCACCCCTCCACTTT. The chain uses TRBV6-5 and TRBJ1-6; 7 bases match TRBD1. This CDR3 comprises 16 residues. Germline lookup yields CDR1 MNHEY and CDR2 SVGAGI. Trimming removed 2 bases from V and 4 bases from J; junction bases left unmatched: 5.

In DNA form, the CDR3 reads TGTGCCAGCAGCCAAGGAGCGGGTTTGGCTTGGGAGCAGTACTTC. This codes for CASSQGAGLAWEQYF. This chain connects TRBV7-8 to TRBJ2-7; D is perhaps TRBD2 (6 bases). The length of the CDR3 is 15 residues. The ends were cut back, 5 bases at V and 7 bases at J, with 21 bases in the middle. Germline loops: CDR1 SGHVS, CDR2 FQNEAQ.